The present T cell receptor (beta chain) was sequenced within a study of T-cell memory formation after mild COVID-19. Study background: Largely, the TCR clusters proved donor specific. Study-wide results and caveats: Most CD4+ clones that shrank were in CM and EM, while CD8+ ones turned up in EMRA.

5'RACE, which relied on constant-segment primers, yielded TCR alpha and TCR beta cDNA libraries carrying sample barcodes and UMIs. TCRdb processed the 5' RACE reads anew with MiXCR; each CDR3 protein has one entry. The sample records hundreds of thousands of distinct CDR3 sequences, less than 20% being singletons. Germline-derived CDR1 and CDR2 are SGHRS and YFSETQ. The V end was cut by 5 bases, the J end by 1 base, with 12 bases between. The CDR3 has 14 residues. With respect to this clonotype: Its antigen is undetermined.

The rearrangement uses TRBV5-1 and TRBJ1-1, with D perhaps matching TRBD1 (6 bases). Specimen: PBMCs or a T cell subset sorted from them (not recorded which). This receptor was taken from a man in his late teens or twenties who had mild COVID-19 (a few samples of this study predate the infection). Cell type and time point are not known. CDR3 nucleotide sequence: TGCGCCAGCAGTCACAGGGCGGGGAACACTGAAGCTTTCTTT. This encodes CASSHRAGNTEAFF.